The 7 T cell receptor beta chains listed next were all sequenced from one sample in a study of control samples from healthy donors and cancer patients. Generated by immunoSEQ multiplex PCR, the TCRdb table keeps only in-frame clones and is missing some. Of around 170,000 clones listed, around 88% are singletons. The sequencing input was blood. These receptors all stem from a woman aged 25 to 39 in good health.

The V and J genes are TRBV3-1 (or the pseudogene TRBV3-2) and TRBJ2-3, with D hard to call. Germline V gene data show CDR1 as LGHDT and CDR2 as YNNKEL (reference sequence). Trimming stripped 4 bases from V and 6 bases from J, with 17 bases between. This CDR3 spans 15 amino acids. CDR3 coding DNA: TGTGCCAGCAGCCGCTACCGTCAACAACGGGATACGCAGTATTTT. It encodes CASSRYRQQRDTQYF.

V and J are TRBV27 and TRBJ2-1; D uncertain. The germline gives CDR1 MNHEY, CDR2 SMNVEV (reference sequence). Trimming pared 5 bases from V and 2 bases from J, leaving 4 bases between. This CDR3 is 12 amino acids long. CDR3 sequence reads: CASSRTYNEQFF. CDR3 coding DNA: TGTGCCAGCAGTCGGACCTACAATGAGCAGTTCTTC.

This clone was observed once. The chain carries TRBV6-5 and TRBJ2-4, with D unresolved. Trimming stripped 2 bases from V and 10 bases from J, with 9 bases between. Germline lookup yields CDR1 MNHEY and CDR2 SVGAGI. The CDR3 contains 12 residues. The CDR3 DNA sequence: TGTGCCAGCAGTTACGAGGCGGTAATTCAGTACTTC. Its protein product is CASSYEAVIQYF.

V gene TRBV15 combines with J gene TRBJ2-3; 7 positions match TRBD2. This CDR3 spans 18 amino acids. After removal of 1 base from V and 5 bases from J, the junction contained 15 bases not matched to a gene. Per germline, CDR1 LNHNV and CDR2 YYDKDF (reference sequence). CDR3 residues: CATSRVYRGSGNGDTQYF. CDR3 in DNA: TGTGCCACCAGCAGAGTATACCGGGGCAGCGGGAATGGAGATACGCAGTATTTT.

The CDR3 reads CASQQGAGNTIYF. CDR3 in DNA: TGTGCCAGTCAACAGGGGGCTGGAAACACCATATATTTT. The V call is TRBV2, the J call TRBJ1-3; 8 nucleotides line up with TRBD1. J lost 2 bases, V lost 9 bases, and 3 bases had no gene match. This CDR3 has 13 residues. In germline, CDR1 is SNHLY, CDR2 FYNNEI.

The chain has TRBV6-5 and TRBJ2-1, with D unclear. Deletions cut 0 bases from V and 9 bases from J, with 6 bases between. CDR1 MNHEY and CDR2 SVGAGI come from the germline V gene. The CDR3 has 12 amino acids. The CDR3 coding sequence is TGTGCCAGCAGTTACTCTACGGGTGAGCAGTTCTTC. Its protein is CASSYSTGEQFF.

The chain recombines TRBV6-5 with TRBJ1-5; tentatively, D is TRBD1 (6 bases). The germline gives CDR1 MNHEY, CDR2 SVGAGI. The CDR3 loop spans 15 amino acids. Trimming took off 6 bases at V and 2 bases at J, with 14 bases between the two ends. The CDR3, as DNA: TGTGCCAGCAGAAGGACAGTGGGCGGCAATCAGCCCCAGCATTTT. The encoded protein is CASRRTVGGNQPQHF.